These 7 T cell receptor beta chains were sequenced from one sample in a study of T-cell memory formation after mild COVID-19. TCRdb fed the 5' RACE reads into MiXCR, producing one record per CDR3 protein. Found here are a few hundred thousand distinct CDR3 sequences, 20% to 25% of them singletons; the top ten hold under 25%. Material for sequencing was PBMCs or a T cell subset sorted from them (not recorded which). The receptor source for this set is a man younger than 35 who had mild COVID-19 (a few samples of this study predate the infection). Cell type and time point are not known.

J is TRBJ1-1 and V is TRBV18, with D possibly being TRBD1 (6 bases). This CDR3 is built from 16 residues. The V gene lost 3 bases and the J gene lost 2 bases, with 16 bases spanning the gap. Germline lookup yields CDR1 KGHSH and CDR2 LQKENI. The DNA for the CDR3 is TGTGCCAGCTCACCTGAGGGACACCAGACCAACACTGAAGCTTTCTTT. Encoded protein: CASSPEGHQTNTEAFF.

The chain links TRBV30 to TRBJ2-7; D unclear. This CDR3 is 13 amino acids long. CDR1 and CDR2 from the germline V gene are GTSNPN and SVGIG (reference sequence). The V gene lost 1 base and the J gene lost 4 bases, with 11 bases spanning the gap. The CDR3 loop reads CAWSGLALYEQYF. DNA for the CDR3: TGTGCCTGGAGTGGCCTGGCTTTGTACGAGCAGTACTTC.

This clonotype has a count of ten or more. V and J are TRBV18 and TRBJ1-1, with D perhaps matching TRBD1 (5 bases). The germline gives CDR1 KGHSH, CDR2 LQKENI. The CDR3 covers 13 residues. Trimming removed 6 bases at V and 6 bases at J, with 14 bases between. The CDR3 reads CASSPYFRAEAFF. The CDR3 nucleotides read TGTGCCAGCTCCCCTTATTTCAGGGCTGAAGCTTTCTTT.

The chain carries TRBV7-2 and TRBJ2-5, with no clear D. The CDR3 sequence is 13 residues long. CDR1 is SGHTA and CDR2 is FQGNSA in the germline V gene. Trimming cost V 4 bases and J 5 bases, with 11 bases left between them. Here the CDR3 DNA reads TGTGCCAGCAGCTCCCTGAGATTGGAGACCCAGTACTTC. Residues: CASSSLRLETQYF.

This chain connects TRBV28 to TRBJ1-6; no clear D gene. CDR1 is MDHEN, CDR2 SYDVKM, per germline. Trimming took 1 base from V and 5 from J, leaving 9 bases between them. The CDR3 is 15 residues long. CDR3 sequence (DNA): TGTGCCAGCAGTTTATCCGGGGTTGATAATTCACCCCTCCACTTT. The encoded protein is CASSLSGVDNSPLHF.

The sample holds a few counts of this clonotype. J is TRBJ1-6 and V is TRBV7-9, with D tentatively TRBD1 (5 bases). Germline V lookup: CDR1 SEHNR, CDR2 FQNEAQ (reference sequence). CDR3 length equals 16 residues. Trimming took 4 bases from V and 4 from J, leaving 14 bases between them. The CDR3 DNA follows: TGTGCCAGCAGCTGGGGGGGAGAGAGGTATAATTCACCCCTCCACTTT. This gives the protein CASSWGGERYNSPLHF.

This clonotype has just a few counts. The chain has TRBV27 and TRBJ2-2, with D tentatively TRBD2 (5 bases). Germline V gene sequence: CDR1 MNHEY, CDR2 SMNVEV (reference sequence). Between the trimmed V and J ends, which lost 8 bases and 5 bases, there was a span of 9 bases. The CDR3 loop spans 12 amino acids. The CDR3 sequence: CASGRGTGELFF. As DNA, the CDR3 is TGTGCCAGCGGTCGCGGGACCGGGGAGCTGTTTTTT.